What follows is one T cell receptor (beta chain) and its context. What it recognizes is unknown. The source of the sample is a study of neoadjuvant anti-PD-1 for oral cavity cancer. Study details: Before surgery, most patients got three to four biweekly 3 mg/kg nivolumab doses. Patients without progression received a fourth nivolumab dose around day 43, then surgical resection on days 50-56.

Study conclusions and caveats: Post-nivolumab, blood T cell clonality was significantly elevated in non-responders.

CDR3 length: 14 residues. With 1 base removed from V and 4 bases from J, the gap between germline ends came to 13 bases. Germline V gene data show CDR1 as GTSNPN and CDR2 as SVGIG (reference sequence). TCRdb's table, derived via immunoSEQ multiplex PCR, lists solely in-frame clones and lacks some. The sample records 14,000 to 15,000 clones, just over 70% being singletons. The sequencing used PBMCs, collected before nivolumab (anti-PD-1) treatment. V gene TRBV30 combines with J gene TRBJ1-2, with D possibly being TRBD1 (5 bases). This sequence was found in a person between 35 and 79 years old with oral cavity squamous cell carcinoma. The CDR3 DNA reads TGTGCCTGGAGTGCGGGGCTAAGGGGCTATGGCTACACCTTC. Amino acids: CAWSAGLRGYGYTF.